These T cell receptor beta chains were read from a single sample in a study of PD-1 blockade in classical Hodgkin lymphoma. The assay was immunoSEQ multiplex PCR, and TCRdb's table has in-frame clones only and misses some. The sample shows about 4,200 clones, over 65% of them seen only once. Sequencing input: CD8+ T cells from blood. The receptors shown here come from a human donor with classical Hodgkin lymphoma. The CDR3 runs from the conserved cysteine through the conserved F or W. D genes are given only for firm matches. Size is omitted from some rows. Given values are once, few, many or a class for expanded clones.

TRBV5-6,-,-,TRBJ1-2,TGTGCCAGCAGCTTGGTTCGGGTGGGATATGGCTACACCTTC,CASSLVRVGYGYTF
TRBV19,few,-,TRBJ1-5,TGTGCCAGTAGTATAGATTTGGGGGGCGGACAGCCCCAGCATTTT,CASSIDLGGGQPQHF
TRBV4-1,-,TRBD2,TRBJ2-1,TGCGCCAGCAGCCAAGGGCTAGCGGGAGGAGGGCAGTTCTTC,CASSQGLAGGGQFF
TRBV5-1,-,-,TRBJ2-2,TGCGCCAGCAGCGGGGGGGCTCACACCGGGGAGCTGTTTTTT,CASSGGAHTGELFF
TRBV9,-,-,TRBJ2-1,TGTGCCAGCAGCGTAGCCTCCTACAATGAGCAGTTCTTC,CASSVASYNEQFF
TRBV28,-,TRBD1,TRBJ1-1,TGTGCCAGCAGTTTATCACAGGGGGGCACTGAAGCTTTCTTT,CASSLSQGGTEAFF
TRBV5-1,-,-,TRBJ2-7,TGCGCCAGCAGACCGACAGGTGCCTACGAGCAGTACTTC,CASRPTGAYEQYF
TRBV7-2,-,TRBD2,TRBJ2-2,TGTGCCAGCAGCTTAGCGCCCCCGGGACTAGCTACCGGGGAGCTGTTTTTT,CASSLAPPGLATGELFF
TRBV7-6,-,-,TRBJ2-7,TGTGCCAGCAGCTTAGCTGCCACAGAGGGGAACTCCTACGAGCAGTACTTC,CASSLAATEGNSYEQYF
TRBV7-2,-,-,TRBJ1-1,TGTGCCAGCAGCGCCTTCCCGGGGTATACTGAAGCTTTCTTT,CASSAFPGYTEAFF
TRBV5-4,-,-,TRBJ2-1,TGTGCCAGCAGCGCAGACAGGGACTATTCCTACAATGAGCAGTTCTTC,CASSADRDYSYNEQFF
TRBV9,-,-,TRBJ2-7,TGTGCCAGCAGCGTAGCCCCGACCTTATACGAGCAGTACTTC,CASSVAPTLYEQYF
TRBV6-1,-,TRBD2,TRBJ2-1,TGTGCCAGCAGTGACTTAACTAGCGGGTCCTACAATGAGCAGTTCTTC,CASSDLTSGSYNEQFF
TRBV4-1,few,-,TRBJ1-1,TGCGCCAGCAGCCAAGGGAGTTTAACTGAAGCTTTCTTT,CASSQGSLTEAFF
TRBV5-4,-,-,TRBJ2-7,TGTGCCAGCAGCTTGCGGGAGAGGGATTACGAGCAGTACTTC,CASSLRERDYEQYF
TRBV19,-,-,TRBJ1-1,TGTGCCAGTAGGGGTCGCGGGCGGATACTTATGAACACTGAAGCTTTCTTT,CASRGRGRILMNTEAFF
TRBV28,-,-,TRBJ2-1,TGTGCCAGCAGTTTCGGTGAGCAGTTCTTC,CASSFGEQFF
TRBV7-9,-,TRBD1,TRBJ2-3,TGTGCCAGCAGCTTAGGAACAGGGGTCCTGAACCCTAAGGAAGATACGCAGTATTTT,CASSLGTGVLNPKEDTQYF
TRBV7-8,-,-,TRBJ1-5,TGTGCCAGCAGCCCCGCGGGGCAACGGGTGGAACCCCAGCATTTT,CASSPAGQRVEPQHF
TRBV6-5,-,-,TRBJ2-5,TGTGCCAGCAGAGCGGCTAGCGTCCCGGCGACCCAGTACTTC,CASRAASVPATQYF
TRBV7-2,-,-,TRBJ2-1,TGTGCCAGCAGCTTAGTATCGGGACGGATTACCCCCTACAATGAGCAGTTCTTC,CASSLVSGRITPYNEQFF
TRBV10-3,-,-,TRBJ1-1,TGTGCCATCAGTGAGAATGGGGGCTGGACTGAAGCTTTCTTT,CAISENGGWTEAFF
TRBV18,-,-,TRBJ2-2,TGTGCCAGCTCACCCCGACAGGGAGGCACCGGGGAGCTGTTTTTT,CASSPRQGGTGELFF
TRBV27,-,-,TRBJ2-7,TGTGCCAGCAGTTCCAGGGGGTACGGGAGGTACGAGCAGTACTTC,CASSSRGYGRYEQYF
TRBV28,-,TRBD1,TRBJ2-7,TGTGCCAGCAGCCCTACAGGGGGCGAAACCTACGAGCAGTACTTC,CASSPTGGETYEQYF
TRBV2,-,-,TRBJ2-1,TGTGCCAGCAGAGAGAATAATGAGCAGTTCTTC,CASRENNEQFF
TRBV10-3,-,-,TRBJ2-3,TGTGCCATCAGTGAAGGAGGGGTCGGCACAGATACGCAGTATTTT,CAISEGGVGTDTQYF
TRBV28,-,TRBD1,TRBJ2-7,TGTGCCAGCAGTTTGACAGGGACCGCCTACGAGCAGTACTTC,CASSLTGTAYEQYF
TRBV6-5,-,-,TRBJ2-2,TGTGCCAGCAAACAGGCCCACACCGGGGAGCTGTTTTTT,CASKQAHTGELFF
TRBV28,-,-,TRBJ2-1,TGTGCCAGCAGTTTATCAGACTCCTACAATGAGCAGTTCTTC,CASSLSDSYNEQFF
TRBV6-1,once,-,TRBJ2-7,TGTGCCAGTGTTGACAGGTTTAGCTCCTACGAGCAGTACTTC,CASVDRFSSYEQYF
TRBV19,-,-,TRBJ1-5,TGTGCCAGTAGTATAGCCGGATATAGCAATCAGCCCCAGCATTTT,CASSIAGYSNQPQHF
TRBV28,-,TRBD2,TRBJ2-7,TGTGCCAGCAGTTCGAAAGCGGGAGAGTACGAGCAGTACTTC,CASSSKAGEYEQYF
TRBV7-2,-,-,TRBJ2-7,TGTGCCAGCAGCATCAACAGGGAATCCTACGAGCAGTACTTC,CASSINRESYEQYF
TRBV5-8,-,-,TRBJ2-1,TGTGCCAGCAGCTTCTCGTCGAAGAACAACAATGAGCAGTTCTTC,CASSFSSKNNNEQFF